Listed below are T cell receptor beta chains from one sample, sequenced in a study of radiation and T cells in renal cell carcinoma. The repertoire was sequenced with immunoSEQ multiplex PCR; TCRdb's copy has only in-frame clones and lacks some. This table has 50,000 to 70,000 clones, roughly 80% appearing once. The sequencing here drew on blood, taken from a patient whose treatment included radiotherapy and nephrectomy. The receptors derive from a man aged 55-75 years with renal cell carcinoma. The CDR3 runs from the conserved cysteine through the conserved F or W. D genes are given only for firm matches. The size of a clone is reported for some rows only, either as once, few or many, or as a class for expanded clones.

clone_size: .; v_call: TRBV4-3; d_call: TRBD1; j_call: TRBJ2-3; cdr3_aa: CASSQARRGGLDTQYF; cdr3_nt: TGCGCCAGCAGCCAAGCGAGGAGAGGGGGCCTCGATACGCAGTATTTT
clone_size: once; v_call: TRBV19; d_call: .; j_call: TRBJ1-5; cdr3_aa: CASTRHSNQPQHF; cdr3_nt: TGTGCCAGTACCAGACATAGCAATCAGCCCCAGCATTTT
clone_size: few; v_call: TRBV5-1; d_call: TRBD2; j_call: TRBJ2-3; cdr3_aa: CASSRESLAGTDTQYF; cdr3_nt: TGCGCCAGCAGCAGGGAGTCCCTAGCGGGGACAGATACGCAGTATTTT
clone_size: few; v_call: TRBV5-5; d_call: .; j_call: TRBJ2-7; cdr3_aa: CASSAWGTAGSYEQYF; cdr3_nt: TGTGCCAGCAGCGCCTGGGGGACCGCTGGCTCCTACGAGCAGTACTTC
clone_size: .; v_call: TRBV7-8; d_call: .; j_call: TRBJ1-4; cdr3_aa: CASSLAPHGQGSNEKLFF; cdr3_nt: TGTGCCAGCAGCTTAGCCCCACACGGGCAGGGGTCTAATGAAAAACTGTTTTTT
clone_size: few; v_call: TRBV11-2; d_call: .; j_call: TRBJ2-7; cdr3_aa: CASSRMRARYF; cdr3_nt: TGTGCCAGCAGTAGGATGAGGGCTCGGTACTTC
clone_size: .; v_call: TRBV10-3; d_call: TRBD1; j_call: TRBJ2-1; cdr3_aa: CAISESWGQGPSYNEQFF; cdr3_nt: TGTGCCATCAGTGAGTCGTGGGGACAGGGGCCCTCCTACAATGAGCAGTTCTTC
clone_size: few; v_call: TRBV6-1; d_call: TRBD1; j_call: TRBJ2-5; cdr3_aa: CASSGPGQGPKETQYF; cdr3_nt: TGTGCCAGCAGTGGGCCCGGACAGGGTCCTAAAGAGACCCAGTACTTC
clone_size: once; v_call: TRBV6-5; d_call: .; j_call: TRBJ2-7; cdr3_aa: CASSSQDRPYEQYF; cdr3_nt: TGTGCCAGCAGTTCCCAGGACAGACCCTACGAGCAGTACTTC
clone_size: .; v_call: TRBV9; d_call: .; j_call: TRBJ2-3; cdr3_aa: CASSSTGHSTDTQYF; cdr3_nt: TGTGCCAGCAGCTCCACCGGCCATAGCACAGATACGCAGTATTTT
clone_size: few; v_call: TRBV19; d_call: .; j_call: TRBJ2-6; cdr3_aa: CASSIVGTIVLTF; cdr3_nt: TGTGCCAGTAGTATAGTCGGGACAATCGTCCTGACTTTC
clone_size: .; v_call: TRBV2; d_call: .; j_call: TRBJ1-5; cdr3_aa: CASSEGRFLMQPQHF; cdr3_nt: TGTGCCAGCAGTGAAGGGAGGTTTTTAATGCAGCCCCAGCATTTT
clone_size: .; v_call: TRBV7-2; d_call: .; j_call: TRBJ2-5; cdr3_aa: CASSSGSGGGRGIETQYF; cdr3_nt: TGTGCCAGCTCTTCTGGGTCAGGGGGGGGCCGAGGAATAGAGACCCAGTACTTC
clone_size: .; v_call: TRBV30; d_call: .; j_call: TRBJ1-2; cdr3_aa: CAWSGQMSSGYTF; cdr3_nt: TGTGCCTGGAGTGGACAGATGAGTTCTGGCTACACCTTC
clone_size: once; v_call: TRBV2; d_call: .; j_call: TRBJ1-5; cdr3_aa: CASSEEVVSNQPQHF; cdr3_nt: TGTGCCAGCAGTGAAGAGGTAGTAAGCAATCAGCCCCAGCATTTT
clone_size: .; v_call: TRBV19; d_call: .; j_call: TRBJ2-5; cdr3_aa: CASSMELETQYF; cdr3_nt: TGTGCCAGTAGTATGGAGTTAGAGACCCAGTACTTC
clone_size: .; v_call: TRBV7-7; d_call: TRBD2; j_call: TRBJ2-5; cdr3_aa: CASSPGLLGEGTQYF; cdr3_nt: TGTGCCAGCAGCCCGGGACTCCTGGGGGAGGGGACCCAGTACTTC
clone_size: .; v_call: TRBV7-2; d_call: .; j_call: TRBJ1-2; cdr3_aa: CASSPPYRDGYTF; cdr3_nt: TGTGCCAGCAGCCCTCCGTACAGGGATGGCTACACCTTC
clone_size: .; v_call: TRBV2; d_call: TRBD2; j_call: TRBJ2-2; cdr3_aa: CASSEVLAGGSRRTGELFF; cdr3_nt: TGTGCCAGCAGTGAAGTGCTAGCGGGGGGCTCCCGACGGACCGGGGAGCTGTTTTTT
clone_size: .; v_call: TRBV11-2; d_call: .; j_call: TRBJ1-2; cdr3_aa: CASSFEYGYTF; cdr3_nt: TGTGCCAGCAGCTTCGAGTATGGCTACACCTTC
clone_size: .; v_call: TRBV4-3; d_call: .; j_call: TRBJ2-3; cdr3_aa: CASSHDGGGGSTDTQYF; cdr3_nt: TGCGCCAGCAGCCACGATGGTGGAGGGGGTAGTACAGATACGCAGTATTTT
clone_size: .; v_call: TRBV7-2; d_call: TRBD2; j_call: TRBJ2-5; cdr3_aa: CASSLVLAGETQYF; cdr3_nt: TGTGCCAGCAGCTTAGTCTTAGCGGGAGAGACCCAGTACTTC
clone_size: .; v_call: TRBV6-4; d_call: .; j_call: TRBJ1-2; cdr3_aa: CASSDSPGIGYTF; cdr3_nt: TGTGCCAGCAGTGACTCTCCAGGGATTGGCTACACCTTC
clone_size: .; v_call: TRBV7-2; d_call: .; j_call: TRBJ2-7; cdr3_aa: CASSFPSYEQYF; cdr3_nt: TGTGCCAGCAGCTTCCCCTCCTACGAGCAGTACTTC
clone_size: .; v_call: TRBV10-1; d_call: TRBD2; j_call: TRBJ2-5; cdr3_aa: CASTTIPGLAGGKETQYF; cdr3_nt: TGCGCCAGCACTACAATTCCGGGACTAGCGGGAGGTAAGGAGACCCAGTACTTC
clone_size: .; v_call: TRBV6-6; d_call: .; j_call: TRBJ1-2; cdr3_aa: CASSPSSGQTNYGYTF; cdr3_nt: TGTGCCAGCAGTCCGAGCAGCGGGCAGACTAACTATGGCTACACCTTC
clone_size: .; v_call: TRBV2; d_call: TRBD2; j_call: TRBJ2-5; cdr3_aa: CASSVGGRRMFWKETQYF; cdr3_nt: TGTGCCAGCAGTGTGGGCGGGAGACGAATGTTTTGGAAGGAGACCCAGTACTTC
clone_size: .; v_call: TRBV11-3; d_call: TRBD2; j_call: TRBJ2-1; cdr3_aa: CASSLGLAGGRNEQFF; cdr3_nt: TGTGCCAGCAGCCTGGGACTAGCGGGAGGTAGGAATGAGCAGTTCTTC
clone_size: .; v_call: TRBV7-8; d_call: .; j_call: TRBJ2-1; cdr3_aa: CASSLAGLSNEQFF; cdr3_nt: TGTGCCAGCAGCTTAGCGGGATTGAGCAATGAGCAGTTCTTC
clone_size: .; v_call: TRBV6-6; d_call: TRBD1; j_call: TRBJ1-2; cdr3_aa: CASNLDRANYGYTF; cdr3_nt: TGTGCCAGCAACCTCGACAGGGCGAACTATGGCTACACCTTC
clone_size: .; v_call: TRBV7-9; d_call: .; j_call: TRBJ1-3; cdr3_aa: CASSSFRHGNTIYF; cdr3_nt: TGTGCCAGCAGCTCTTTTCGACACGGAAACACCATATATTTT
clone_size: .; v_call: TRBV7-6; d_call: .; j_call: TRBJ2-1; cdr3_aa: CASSLGRQVSSYNEQFF; cdr3_nt: TGTGCCAGCAGTCTAGGACGACAGGTTAGCTCCTACAATGAGCAGTTCTTC
clone_size: .; v_call: TRBV18; d_call: .; j_call: TRBJ2-3; cdr3_aa: CASSTYTDTQYF; cdr3_nt: TGTGCCAGCTCAACCTACACAGATACGCAGTATTTT